These 20 T cell receptor beta chains were sequenced from one sample in a study of a mutant IDH1 vaccine in newly diagnosed glioma. The time point is: week 5, during vaccination. Each vaccine dose was 300 ug of mutant IDH1 20-mer peptide, with topical imiquimod. Profiled with immunoSEQ multiplex PCR; TCRdb holds only in-frame clones, not every one. The data contain around 56,000 clones, 82% of them singletons. No antigen is known for these receptors. The sequencing used PBMCs, collected from a glioma patient whose treatment included an IDH1 peptide vaccine. Receptors originate from a young woman with glioma. Some clones in this sample may be carry-over from other donors' samples.

The chain carries TRBV5-1 and TRBJ1-2; no clear D. The length of the CDR3 is 14 residues. CDR1 SGHRS and CDR2 YFSETQ come from the germline V gene. V dropped 0 bases and J dropped 4 bases, with 10 bases sitting between them. As DNA, the CDR3 is TGCGCCAGCAGCTTGGAAGGGAGCCCCTATGGCTACACCTTC. Amino acid sequence: CASSLEGSPYGYTF.

The rearrangement uses TRBV6-1 and TRBJ1-1; D unresolved. Per the germline V gene, CDR1 is MNHNS and CDR2 is SASEGT. This CDR3 spans 11 amino acids. With 5 bases removed from V and 14 bases from J, the gap between germline ends came to 15 bases. CDR3 residues: CASSKDGRHFF. DNA of the CDR3: TGTGCCAGCAGTAAGGACGGCCGTCACTTCTTT.

This chain links TRBV5-6 with TRBJ1-1; D is unresolved. The CDR3 contains 15 residues. V lost 5 bases to trimming and J lost 0 bases, with 14 bases between them. Germline V CDR1 and CDR2: SGHDT, YYEEEE. CDR3 DNA sequence: TGTGCCAGCAGTCTTTCCCCCTTCATGAACACTGAAGCTTTCTTT. Protein sequence: CASSLSPFMNTEAFF.

The chain has TRBV15 and TRBJ1-1, with D uncertain. The germline CDR1 and CDR2 sequences are LNHNV and YYDKDF (reference sequence). The germline V and J ends were trimmed by 4 bases and 5 bases, with 5 bases remaining between them. The CDR3 runs 11 residues. CDR3 loop: CATSIRTEAFF. Written as DNA, the CDR3 is TGTGCCACCAGCATCCGTACTGAAGCTTTCTTT.

The chain links TRBV7-3 to TRBJ2-6, with 12 bases aligning to TRBD2. Germline V gene lookup returns CDR1 SGHTA and CDR2 FQGTGA. V shed 0 bases and J 4 bases; nucleotides not matched to a gene: 10. CDR3 length equals 20 residues. The CDR3 DNA follows: TGTGCCAGCAGCTTAACGGCGCCTAGCGGGAGGGTTTCAGGGGCCAACGTCCTGACTTTC. This sequence encodes CASSLTAPSGRVSGANVLTF.

V gene TRBV6-6 combines with J gene TRBJ1-3, with D possibly matching TRBD1 (6 bases). CDR3 size: 15 residues. Germline-derived CDR1 and CDR2 are MNHNY and SVGAGI (reference sequence). V shed 6 bases and J shed 3 bases, with 15 bases lying between them. The CDR3 DNA sequence: TGTGCCAGCAGCAAGGCACAGGGCTATGGAAACACCATATATTTT. It is translated as CASSKAQGYGNTIYF.

This chain connects TRBV6-5 to TRBJ2-6; D is unresolved. This CDR3 is built from 13 residues. Trimming shortened V by 4 bases and J by 0 bases, and 1 base separated the two germline ends. Per germline, CDR1 MNHEY and CDR2 SVGAGI. CDR3 in amino acids: CASSSSGANVLTF. CDR3 coding DNA: TGTGCCAGCAGTTCCTCTGGGGCCAACGTCCTGACTTTC.

The gene calls are TRBV10-2 and TRBJ2-7; TRBD2 matches 11 bases. V was clipped by 8 bases and J by 3 bases; unmatched bases: 3. Germline loops: CDR1 WSHSY, CDR2 SAAADI. The CDR3 totals 13 residues. The CDR3 bases are TGCGCCAGCGGGGGACTAGCGGACTACGAGCAGTACTTC. Translating it yields CASGGLADYEQYF.

The V call is TRBV7-9, the J call TRBJ2-3; TRBD2 agrees at 8 bases. V shed 5 bases and J 3 bases; nucleotides not matched to a gene: 4. Germline V gene sequence: CDR1 SEHNR, CDR2 FQNEAQ (reference sequence). CDR3 size: 14 residues. As DNA, the CDR3 is TGTGCCAGCAGCATGAGCGGGGGTACAGATACGCAGTATTTT. Protein: CASSMSGGTDTQYF.

This clone was seen only once. The chain is built from TRBV6-5 and TRBJ2-1; 11 bases agree with TRBD1. V lost 0 bases to trimming and J lost 6 bases; unmatched junction nucleotides: 1. Germline V CDR1 and CDR2: MNHEY, SVGAGI. The CDR3 contains 15 residues. This chain's CDR3 is CASSYSGQGANEQFF. The DNA for the CDR3 is TGTGCCAGCAGTTACTCTGGACAGGGGGCCAATGAGCAGTTCTTC.

The chain joins TRBV7-9 to TRBJ2-7; 7 bases fit TRBD1. The CDR3 covers 14 residues. Germline V gene data show CDR1 as SEHNR and CDR2 as FQNEAQ (reference sequence). The trim removed 5 bases at V and 2 bases at J, leaving 6 bases unmatched. The chain's CDR3 is CASSPPGTAYEQYF. The CDR3 DNA sequence: TGTGCCAGCAGCCCCCCTGGGACAGCCTACGAGCAGTACTTC.

Here the CDR3 reads CASSLDPQGASTDTQYF. As DNA, the CDR3 is TGTGCCAGCAGCTTAGATCCCCAGGGGGCGAGCACAGATACGCAGTATTTT. The chain links TRBV7-6 to TRBJ2-3; 8 positions match TRBD1. The CDR3 consists of 17 residues. J gave up 0 bases and V 1 base, and 6 bases lay outside the gene matches. Germline V lookup: CDR1 SGHVS, CDR2 FNYEAQ.

This clone was detected a few times. V gene TRBV6-4 combines with J gene TRBJ2-7; D gene ambiguous. This CDR3 comprises 15 residues. Between the trimmed V and J ends, which lost 5 bases and 2 bases, there was a span of 16 bases. CDR1 and CDR2 from the germline V gene are MRHNA and SNTAGT. The CDR3 here is CASSHSLDTTYEQYF. The CDR3 nucleotides read TGTGCCAGCAGTCATTCTCTAGACACAACCTACGAGCAGTACTTC.

The V gene is TRBV9, the J gene TRBJ2-3; 10 bases align to TRBD2. There are 16 residues in the CDR3. Germline loops: CDR1 SGDLS, CDR2 YYNGEE. Trimming cost V 3 bases and J 1 base; bases outside gene matches: 5. As DNA, the CDR3 is TGTGCCAGCAGCGCTACCGGGACTAGCGGCACAGATACGCAGTATTTT. This translates into CASSATGTSGTDTQYF.

This chain uses TRBV5-1 with TRBJ2-2, with 7 bases lining up with TRBD2. The CDR3 sequence is 16 residues long. V trimming: 6 bases; J trimming: 4 bases; junction bases outside the gene matches: 12. Germline V CDR1 and CDR2: SGHRS, YFSETQ. In DNA form, the CDR3 reads TGCGCCAGCACCGCCGCGGCGGGAGATGGCACCGGGGAGCTGTTTTTT. This gives the protein CASTAAAGDGTGELFF.

J is TRBJ2-1 and V is TRBV29-1; weak D call: TRBD2 (7 bases). Germline loops: CDR1 SQVTM, CDR2 ANQGSEA. V was pared by 7 bases and J by 1 base, with 17 bases between. This CDR3 comprises 15 residues. The CDR3: CSAEGGGASYNEQFF. CDR3 DNA sequence: TGCAGCGCGGAAGGTGGGGGGGCATCCTACAATGAGCAGTTCTTC.

This chain links TRBV19 with TRBJ1-4; D might be TRBD1 (6 bases). The CDR3 runs to 14 residues. V was shortened by 1 base and J by 8 bases, with 11 bases between the two germline ends. Germline CDR1 reads LNHDA; CDR2 reads SQIVND (reference sequence). The CDR3: CASSIGQGREKLFF. CDR3 DNA sequence: TGTGCCAGTAGTATAGGGCAGGGGAGAGAAAAACTGTTTTTT.

This chain connects TRBV5-6 to TRBJ2-7; 9 bases are a match to TRBD1. CDR1 and CDR2 from the germline V gene are SGHDT and YYEEEE. V lost 0 bases and J lost 3; bases outside the gene matches: 1. CDR3 length: 14 residues. The CDR3 DNA follows: TGTGCCAGCAGCTTGGGGGGACAGGGCTACGAGCAGTACTTC. The encoded protein is CASSLGGQGYEQYF. The complete variable domain, with remaining parts taken from reference TRBV5-6 and TRBJ2-7, reads DAGVTQSPTHLIKTRGQQVTLRCSPKSGHDTVSWYQQALGQGPQFIFQYYEEEERQRGNFPDRFSGHQFPNYSSELNVNALLLGDSALYLCASSLGGQGYEQYFGPGTRLTVT.

This rearrangement joins TRBV6-1 to TRBJ1-2; D possibly corresponds to TRBD1 (6 bases). The CDR3 runs to 15 residues. Germline-derived CDR1 and CDR2 are MNHNS and SASEGT. V was cut by 7 bases and J by 3 bases, with 18 bases left in between. The CDR3 protein is CASTGAKGGDYGYTF. The CDR3 coding sequence is TGTGCCAGCACCGGTGCAAAGGGGGGTGACTATGGCTACACCTTC.

The chain couples TRBV5-1 to TRBJ1-1, with D unresolved. V was trimmed by 0 bases and J by 4 bases, leaving 10 bases between them. Germline-derived CDR1 and CDR2 are SGHRS and YFSETQ. The CDR3 length is 14 residues. CDR3 in DNA: TGCGCCAGCAGCTTGGCGGGAGACGGCACTGAAGCTTTCTTT. It is translated as CASSLAGDGTEAFF.